The entry that follows covers one TCR beta chain sequence. Its antigen is still unknown. This record belongs to a study of blood T cells in healthy people across ages. Study conclusions and caveats: Naive T cell percentage by flow cytometry tracked strongly with beta diversity. The fall in TCR beta diversity per million T cells was roughly linear with age.

Isolation of PBMCs gave at least 7 million cells per sample. A J-beta primer mix and a sample-barcoded 5' primer were used in a second PCR of roughly 6 to 12 cycles. Each cDNA molecule, via a template-switch adaptor with 12 random nucleotides, was tagged. Using its own MiXCR run on the 5' RACE reads, TCRdb lists one record per CDR3 protein. The profile covers roughly 1.5 million distinct CDR3 sequences, with 35% to 45% appearing a single time and approximately 4% taken by the ten largest. Sequencing used blood. This TCR derives from a woman aged 18 to 35 in good health.

In DNA form, the CDR3 reads TGTGCCAGCAGCTCTGTACAGGGGGCTAAGGTAGGCTCCTACAATGAGCAGTTCTTC. Its protein product is CASSSVQGAKVGSYNEQFF. The rearrangement joins TRBV7-9 to TRBJ2-1; the match to TRBD1 covers 9 bases. CDR3 length equals 19 residues. The V gene's germline CDR1 is SEHNR and CDR2 FQNEAQ (reference sequence). J lost 0 bases, V lost 4 bases, and 13 bases had no gene match.